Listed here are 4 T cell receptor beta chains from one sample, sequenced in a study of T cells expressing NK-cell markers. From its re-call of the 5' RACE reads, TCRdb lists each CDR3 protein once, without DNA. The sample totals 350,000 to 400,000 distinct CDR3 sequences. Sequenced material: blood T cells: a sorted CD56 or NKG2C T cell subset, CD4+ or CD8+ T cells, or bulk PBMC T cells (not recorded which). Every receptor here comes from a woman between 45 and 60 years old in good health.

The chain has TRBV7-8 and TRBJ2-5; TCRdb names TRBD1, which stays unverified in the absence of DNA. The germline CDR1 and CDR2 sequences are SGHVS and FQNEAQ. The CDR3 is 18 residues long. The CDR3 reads CASIKIRLGGPFQETQYF. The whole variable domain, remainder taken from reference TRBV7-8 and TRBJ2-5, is GAGVSQSPRYKVAKRGQDVALRCDPISGHVSLFWYQQALGQGPEFLTYFQNEAQLDKSGLPSDRFFAERPEGSVSTLKIQRTQQEDSAVYLCASIKIRLGGPFQETQYFGPGTRLLVL.

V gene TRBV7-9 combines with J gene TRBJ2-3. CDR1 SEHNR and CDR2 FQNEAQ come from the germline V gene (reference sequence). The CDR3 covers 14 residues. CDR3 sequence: CASSRTTGIDTQYF.

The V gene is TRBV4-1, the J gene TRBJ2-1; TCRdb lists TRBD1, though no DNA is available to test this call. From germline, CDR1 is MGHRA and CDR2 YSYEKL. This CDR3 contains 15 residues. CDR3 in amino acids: CASSQLGTAYNEQFF.

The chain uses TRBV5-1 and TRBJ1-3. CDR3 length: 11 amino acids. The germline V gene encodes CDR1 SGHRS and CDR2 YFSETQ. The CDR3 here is CASSSGGTIYF. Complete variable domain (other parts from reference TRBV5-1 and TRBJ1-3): KAGVTQTPRYLIKTRGQQVTLSCSPISGHRSVSWYQQTPGQGLQFLFEYFSETQRNKGNFPGRFSGRQFSNSRSEMNVSTLELGDSALYLCASSSGGTIYFGEGSWLTVV.